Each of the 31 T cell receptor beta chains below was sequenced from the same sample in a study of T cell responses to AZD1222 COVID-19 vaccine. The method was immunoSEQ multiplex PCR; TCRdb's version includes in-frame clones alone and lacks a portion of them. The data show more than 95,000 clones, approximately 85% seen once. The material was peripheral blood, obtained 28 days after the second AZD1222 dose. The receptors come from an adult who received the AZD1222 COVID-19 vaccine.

The CDR3 nucleotides are TGTGCCAGCAGCTCGAGGGTCTTGGGGAATAGCAATCAGCCCCAGCATTTT. Amino acids: CASSSRVLGNSNQPQHF. The chain joins TRBV7-3 to TRBJ1-5, with D uncertain. The germline V and J ends were trimmed by 4 bases and 0 bases, with 16 bases remaining between them. This CDR3 comprises 17 residues. The V gene's germline CDR1 is SGHTA and CDR2 FQGTGA.

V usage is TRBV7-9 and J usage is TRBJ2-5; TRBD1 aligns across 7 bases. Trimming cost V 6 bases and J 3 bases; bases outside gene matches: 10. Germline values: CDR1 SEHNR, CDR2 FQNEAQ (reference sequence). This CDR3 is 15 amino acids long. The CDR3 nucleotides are TGTGCCAGCAGATTTCCACTTGGGACAGAAGAGACCCAGTACTTC. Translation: CASRFPLGTEETQYF.

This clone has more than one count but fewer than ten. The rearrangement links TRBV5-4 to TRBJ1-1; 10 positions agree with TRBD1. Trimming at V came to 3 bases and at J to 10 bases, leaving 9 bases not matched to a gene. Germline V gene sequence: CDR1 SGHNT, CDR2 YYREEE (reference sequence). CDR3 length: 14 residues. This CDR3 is CASSSQMRDRGAFF. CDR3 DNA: TGTGCCAGCAGCTCGCAGATGAGGGACAGGGGAGCTTTCTTT.

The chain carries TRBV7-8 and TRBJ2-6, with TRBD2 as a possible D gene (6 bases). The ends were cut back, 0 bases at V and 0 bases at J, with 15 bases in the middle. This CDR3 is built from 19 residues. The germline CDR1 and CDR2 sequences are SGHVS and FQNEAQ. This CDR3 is CASSLAEGGWSSGANVLTF. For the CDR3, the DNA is TGTGCCAGCAGCTTAGCGGAGGGCGGTTGGAGCTCTGGGGCCAACGTCCTGACTTTC.

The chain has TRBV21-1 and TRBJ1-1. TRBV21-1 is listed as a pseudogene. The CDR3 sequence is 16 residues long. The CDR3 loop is CASSNELKHLCTEAFF. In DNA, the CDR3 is TGTGCCAGCAGCAATGAACTAAAGCACCTTTGCACTGAAGCTTTCTTT.

For the CDR3, the DNA is TGTGCCAGCAGCCCTCGAGGGACAGCTGGAAACACCATATATTTT. It codes for CASSPRGTAGNTIYF. V and J are TRBV9 and TRBJ1-3, with 7 bases identical to TRBD1. This CDR3 is 15 amino acids long. J gave up 2 bases and V 4 bases, and 6 bases lay outside the gene matches. Germline V gives CDR1 SGDLS, CDR2 YYNGEE.

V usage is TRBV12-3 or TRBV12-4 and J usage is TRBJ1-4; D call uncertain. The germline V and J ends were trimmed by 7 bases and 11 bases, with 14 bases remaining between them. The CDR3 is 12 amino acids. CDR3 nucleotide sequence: TGTGCCAGCACCGCGCGAGTTGGGAAACTGTTTTTT. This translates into CASTARVGKLFF.

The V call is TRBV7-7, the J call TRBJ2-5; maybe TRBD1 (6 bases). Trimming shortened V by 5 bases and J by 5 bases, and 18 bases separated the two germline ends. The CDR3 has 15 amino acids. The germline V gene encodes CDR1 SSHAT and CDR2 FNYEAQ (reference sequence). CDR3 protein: CASSLTGFAGETQYF. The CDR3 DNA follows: TGTGCCAGCAGCCTTACAGGGTTCGCCGGTGAGACCCAGTACTTC.

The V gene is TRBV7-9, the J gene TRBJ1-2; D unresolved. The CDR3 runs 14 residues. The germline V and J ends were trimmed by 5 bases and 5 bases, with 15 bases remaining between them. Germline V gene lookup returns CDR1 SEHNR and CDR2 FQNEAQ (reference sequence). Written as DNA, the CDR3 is TGTGCCAGCAGCCCCCAGAGCAGGACGTATGGCTACACCTTC. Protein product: CASSPQSRTYGYTF.

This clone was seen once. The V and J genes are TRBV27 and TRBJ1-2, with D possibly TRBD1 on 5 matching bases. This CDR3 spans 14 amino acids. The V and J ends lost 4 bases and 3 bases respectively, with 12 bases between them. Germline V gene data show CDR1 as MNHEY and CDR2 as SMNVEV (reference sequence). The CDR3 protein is CASSSLGTDYGYTF. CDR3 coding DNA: TGTGCCAGCAGTTCCCTCGGGACCGACTATGGCTACACCTTC.

The CDR3 region has the DNA TGTGCCAGCAGCTCGTATGGGGGGCCCCTCGACAATGAGCAGTTCTTC. Translation: CASSSYGGPLDNEQFF. The chain links TRBV11-2 to TRBJ2-1, with D possibly called TRBD1 or TRBD2 (6 bases each). V was clipped by 4 bases and J by 5 bases, with 18 bases between them. Germline CDR1 is SGHAT and CDR2 is FQNNGV. The CDR3 is 16 residues long.

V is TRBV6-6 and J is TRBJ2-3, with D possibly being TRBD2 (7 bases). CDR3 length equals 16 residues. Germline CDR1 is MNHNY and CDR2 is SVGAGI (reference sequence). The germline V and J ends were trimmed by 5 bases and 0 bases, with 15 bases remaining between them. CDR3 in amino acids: CASSRGGGPSTDTQYF. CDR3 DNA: TGTGCCAGCAGTCGAGGGGGGGGGCCTAGCACAGATACGCAGTATTTT.

CDR3 nucleotide sequence: TGTGCCAGCAGTTACGCGGGGTATCGCACCGGGGAGCTGTTTTTT. It translates to CASSYAGYRTGELFF. The chain links TRBV6-2 or TRBV6-3 to TRBJ2-2; D may be TRBD2 (6 bases). Between the trimmed V and J ends, which lost 2 bases and 4 bases, there was a span of 11 bases. CDR3 length equals 15 residues. Germline-derived CDR1 and CDR2 are MNHEY and SVGEGT.

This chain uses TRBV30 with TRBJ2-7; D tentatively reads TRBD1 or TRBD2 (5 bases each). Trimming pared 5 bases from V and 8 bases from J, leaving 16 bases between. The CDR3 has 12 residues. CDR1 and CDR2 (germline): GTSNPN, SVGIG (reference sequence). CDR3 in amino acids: CAWAPGPPKQYF. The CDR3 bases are TGTGCCTGGGCTCCGGGGCCCCCTAAGCAGTACTTC.

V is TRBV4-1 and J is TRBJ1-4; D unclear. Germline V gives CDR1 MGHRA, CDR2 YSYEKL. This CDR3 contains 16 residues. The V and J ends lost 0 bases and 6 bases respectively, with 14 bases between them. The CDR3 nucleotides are TGCGCCAGCAGCCAAGATTCAGACCGTGTTGATGAAAAACTGTTTTTT. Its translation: CASSQDSDRVDEKLFF.

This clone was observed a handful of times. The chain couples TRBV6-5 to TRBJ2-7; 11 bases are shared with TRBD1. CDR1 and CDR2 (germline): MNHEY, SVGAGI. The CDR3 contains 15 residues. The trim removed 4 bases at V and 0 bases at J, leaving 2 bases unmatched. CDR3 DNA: TGTGCCAGCAGTTTCGGGACAGGGGGCTCCTACGAGCAGTACTTC. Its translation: CASSFGTGGSYEQYF.

The CDR3 loop reads CASSLGQGIGYSNQPQHF. Written as DNA, the CDR3 is TGTGCCAGCAGTCTCGGACAGGGGATTGGTTATAGCAATCAGCCCCAGCATTTT. The rearrangement uses TRBV6-6 and TRBJ1-5, with 9 bases fitting TRBD1. The CDR3 length is 18 residues. Germline trimming cut 5 bases from V and 0 bases from J; bases unmatched to any gene: 11. Germline V CDR1 and CDR2: MNHNY, SVGAGI (reference sequence).

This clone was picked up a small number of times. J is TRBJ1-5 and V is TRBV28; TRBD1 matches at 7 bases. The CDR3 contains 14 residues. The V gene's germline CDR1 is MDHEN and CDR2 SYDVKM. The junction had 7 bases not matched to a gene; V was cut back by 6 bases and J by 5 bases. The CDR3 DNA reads TGTGCCAGCAGCTATACAGGGGCCTATCAGCCCCAGCATTTT. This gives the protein CASSYTGAYQPQHF.

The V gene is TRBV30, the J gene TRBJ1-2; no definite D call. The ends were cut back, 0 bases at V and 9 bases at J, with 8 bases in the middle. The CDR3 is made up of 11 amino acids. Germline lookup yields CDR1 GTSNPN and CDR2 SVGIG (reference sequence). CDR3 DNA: TGTGCCTGGAGTGTAGCCCAGAGCTACACCTTC. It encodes CAWSVAQSYTF.

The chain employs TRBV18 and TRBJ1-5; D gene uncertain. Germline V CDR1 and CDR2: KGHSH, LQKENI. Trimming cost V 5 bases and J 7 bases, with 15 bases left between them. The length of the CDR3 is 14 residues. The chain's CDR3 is CASSGESLGQPQHF. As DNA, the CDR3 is TGTGCCAGCTCAGGGGAGTCGTTGGGACAGCCCCAGCATTTT.

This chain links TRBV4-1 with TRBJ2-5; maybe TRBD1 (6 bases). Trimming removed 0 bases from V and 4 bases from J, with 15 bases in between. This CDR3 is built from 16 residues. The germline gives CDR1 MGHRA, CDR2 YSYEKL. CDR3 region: CASSQEKQGFRETQYF. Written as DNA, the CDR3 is TGCGCCAGCAGCCAAGAGAAACAGGGATTTCGAGAGACCCAGTACTTC.

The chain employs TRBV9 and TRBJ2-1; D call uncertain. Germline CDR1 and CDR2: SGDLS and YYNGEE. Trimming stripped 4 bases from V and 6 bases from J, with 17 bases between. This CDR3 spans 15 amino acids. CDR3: CASSYSQKPGNEQFF. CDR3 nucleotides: TGTGCCAGCAGCTATTCCCAGAAGCCGGGCAATGAGCAGTTCTTC.

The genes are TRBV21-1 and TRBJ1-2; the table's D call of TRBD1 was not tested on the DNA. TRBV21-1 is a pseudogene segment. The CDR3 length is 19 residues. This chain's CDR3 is CASSKRSAGGVRRLYGYTF. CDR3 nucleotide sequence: TGTGCCAGCAGCAAACGTAGCGCAGGGGGCGTCCGCAGGCTCTATGGCTACACCTTC.

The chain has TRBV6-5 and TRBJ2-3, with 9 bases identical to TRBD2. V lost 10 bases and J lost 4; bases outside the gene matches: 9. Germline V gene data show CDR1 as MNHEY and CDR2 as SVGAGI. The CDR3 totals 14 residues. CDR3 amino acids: CATASGATADTQYF. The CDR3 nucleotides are TGTGCCACCGCTAGCGGGGCGACCGCAGATACGCAGTATTTT.

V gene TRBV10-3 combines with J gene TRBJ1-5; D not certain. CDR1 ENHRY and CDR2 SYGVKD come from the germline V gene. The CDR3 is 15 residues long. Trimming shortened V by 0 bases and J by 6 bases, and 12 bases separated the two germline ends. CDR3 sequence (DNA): TGTGCCATCAGTGAGTCGGGAGGAGAGGGTCAGCCCCAGCATTTT. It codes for CAISESGGEGQPQHF.

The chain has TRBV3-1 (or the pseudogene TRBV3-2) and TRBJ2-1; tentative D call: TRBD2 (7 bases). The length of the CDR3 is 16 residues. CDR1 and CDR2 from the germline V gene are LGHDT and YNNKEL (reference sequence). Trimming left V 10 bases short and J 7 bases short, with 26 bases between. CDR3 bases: TGTGCCAAAACTATGGGTCAGGAGCGGGGACAAAATGAGCAGTTCTTC. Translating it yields CAKTMGQERGQNEQFF.

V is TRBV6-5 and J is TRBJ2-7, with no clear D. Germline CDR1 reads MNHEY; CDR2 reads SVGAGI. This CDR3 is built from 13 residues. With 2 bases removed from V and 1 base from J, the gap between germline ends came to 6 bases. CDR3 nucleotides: TGTGCCAGCAGTTACAGGGCTTCCTACGAGCAGTACTTC. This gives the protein CASSYRASYEQYF.

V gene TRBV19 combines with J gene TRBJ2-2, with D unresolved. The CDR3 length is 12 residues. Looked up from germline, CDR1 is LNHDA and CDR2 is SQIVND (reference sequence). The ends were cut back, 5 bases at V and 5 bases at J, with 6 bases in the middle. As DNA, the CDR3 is TGTGCCAGTAGTCGGTTTACCGGGGAGCTGTTTTTT. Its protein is CASSRFTGELFF.

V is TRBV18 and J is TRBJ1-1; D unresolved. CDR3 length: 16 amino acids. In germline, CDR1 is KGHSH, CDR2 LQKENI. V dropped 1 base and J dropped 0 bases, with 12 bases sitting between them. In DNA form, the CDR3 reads TGTGCCAGCTCACCACAGGCAGAACTAATGAACACTGAAGCTTTCTTT. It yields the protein CASSPQAELMNTEAFF. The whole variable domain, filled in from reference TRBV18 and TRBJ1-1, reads NAGVMQNPRHLVRRRGQEARLRCSPMKGHSHVYWYRQLPEEGLKFMVYLQKENIIDESGMPKERFSAEFPKEGPSILRIQQVVRGDSAAYFCASSPQAELMNTEAFFGQGTRLTVV.

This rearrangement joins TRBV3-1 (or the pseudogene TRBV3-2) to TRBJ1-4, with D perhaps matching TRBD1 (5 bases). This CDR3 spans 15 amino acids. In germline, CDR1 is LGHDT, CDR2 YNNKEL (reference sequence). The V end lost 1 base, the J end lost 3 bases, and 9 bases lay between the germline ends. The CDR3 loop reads CASSQVGGPNEKLFF. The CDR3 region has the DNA TGTGCCAGCAGCCAAGTCGGGGGTCCTAATGAAAAACTGTTTTTT.

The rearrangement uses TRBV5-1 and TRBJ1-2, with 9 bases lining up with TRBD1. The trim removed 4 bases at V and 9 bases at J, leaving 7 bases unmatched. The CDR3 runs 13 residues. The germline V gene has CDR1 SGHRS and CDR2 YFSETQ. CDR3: CASSHYGQGSYTF. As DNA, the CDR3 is TGCGCCAGCAGCCACTACGGACAGGGGAGCTACACCTTC.